Included here is one TCR beta chain sequence, with context. Its target is unknown. These data come from a study of T cells expressing NK-cell markers. For the study at large: Seven donors tested HCMV-seropositive and one tested seronegative among the eight sequenced. General study points: Of CD8+ T cells, roughly 1.0-7.0% belonged to dominant NKG2C+ clonotypes in more than five donors. HCMV specificity of expanded NKG2C+ T cell clones remained unclear.

Scientists made TCR beta cDNA using 5'RACE template switching with UMIs. TCRdb re-analyzed the 5' RACE reads; it lists each CDR3 protein once, without DNA. The specimen's table records hundreds of thousands of distinct CDR3 sequences. This clonotype originated in a woman aged 18 to 75 in good health. The sequencing sample was made of blood T cells: a sorted CD56 or NKG2C T cell subset, CD4+ or CD8+ T cells, or bulk PBMC T cells (not recorded which).

CDR3 residues: CASRMQGNTEAFF. The chain recombines TRBV6-2 or TRBV6-3 with TRBJ1-1; absent DNA, TCRdb's TRBD1 call cannot be checked. Looked up from germline, CDR1 is MNHEY and CDR2 is SVGEGT. The CDR3 covers 13 residues.